Each of the 28 T cell receptor beta chains below was sequenced from the same sample in a study of long-term antiretroviral therapy in people with HIV. The assay used was immunoSEQ (version v3.0), run at survey level. The protocol was immunoSEQ multiplex PCR, while the TCRdb copy is restricted to in-frame clones and leaves out a portion. The profile shows roughly 25,000 clones, about 80% of them singletons. Here the sequenced sample was unsorted PBMCs, taken 0.7 years before starting antiretroviral therapy. These receptors were obtained from a man under 40 with HIV.

This chain uses TRBV27 with TRBJ2-2, with unresolved D. The germline gives CDR1 MNHEY, CDR2 SMNVEV (reference sequence). With 3 bases removed from V and 6 bases from J, the gap between germline ends came to 11 bases. The CDR3 consists of 14 residues. CDR3 DNA sequence: TGTGCCAGCAGTTTTGGTCGATGGGCCGGGGAGCTGTTTTTT. Encoded protein: CASSFGRWAGELFF.

In this sample, this clone turned up once. The chain links TRBV5-1 to TRBJ2-5; 8 bases are shared with TRBD1. Looked up from germline, CDR1 is SGHRS and CDR2 is YFSETQ. The CDR3 contains 14 residues. The trim removed 4 bases at V and 5 bases at J, leaving 7 bases unmatched. CDR3 sequence reads: CASSPETGEETQYF. In nucleotides, the CDR3 is TGCGCCAGCAGCCCGGAGACAGGGGAGGAGACCCAGTACTTC.

This sequence joins TRBV7-9 and TRBJ2-1, with unresolved D. In germline, CDR1 is SEHNR, CDR2 FQNEAQ (reference sequence). The CDR3 spans 13 residues. Trimming pared 8 bases from V and 6 bases from J, leaving 14 bases between. The CDR3 region is CASERLSLNEQFF. CDR3 DNA sequence: TGTGCCAGCGAAAGGCTTAGCCTCAATGAGCAGTTCTTC.

J is TRBJ2-7 and V is TRBV5-8; 8 nucleotides match TRBD1. The CDR3 contains 15 residues. Per the germline V gene, CDR1 is SGHTS and CDR2 is YDEGEE. V lost 4 bases, J lost 1 base, and 7 bases stayed unmatched. The CDR3 loop is CASSPGRDRSYEQYF. Here the CDR3 DNA reads TGTGCCAGCAGCCCGGGGCGGGACAGGTCCTACGAGCAGTACTTC.

The chain uses TRBV6-5 and TRBJ2-2; possible D gene TRBD2, 5 bases. Trimming took off 5 bases at V and 5 bases at J, with 9 bases between the two ends. Looked up from germline, CDR1 is MNHEY and CDR2 is SVGAGI. This CDR3 has 13 residues. The CDR3 spells CASSRPGTGELFF. CDR3 bases: TGTGCCAGCAGTCGCCCGGGGACCGGGGAGCTGTTTTTT.

This clone was counted between two and nine times. J is TRBJ2-7 and V is TRBV9, with D possibly matching TRBD2 (6 bases). The CDR3 contains 14 residues. Per germline, CDR1 SGDLS and CDR2 YYNGEE. V lost 0 bases and J lost 6, with 13 bases in between. For the CDR3, the DNA is TGTGCCAGCAGCGTAGCGGCTAGCGCTGGCGAGCAGTACTTC. Its translation: CASSVAASAGEQYF.

V is TRBV14 and J is TRBJ1-3; D gene uncertain. V lost 0 bases and J lost 0, with 12 bases in between. Per germline, CDR1 SGHDN and CDR2 FVKESK. CDR3 length equals 17 residues. The CDR3 spells CASSQDLGRYSGNTIYF. In nucleotides, the CDR3 is TGTGCCAGCAGCCAAGATTTGGGCCGATACTCTGGAAACACCATATATTTT.

Only a few counts were recorded for this clone. V gene TRBV5-1 combines with J gene TRBJ1-5, with 7 positions matching TRBD1. In germline, CDR1 is SGHRS, CDR2 YFSETQ. J gave up 5 bases and V 4 bases, and 6 bases lay outside the gene matches. The CDR3 spans 14 residues. The CDR3 loop reads CASSPGTADQPQHF. The CDR3 DNA reads TGCGCCAGCAGCCCCGGGACAGCGGATCAGCCCCAGCATTTT.

The CDR3 reads CASSLSLAGSSYEQYF. In nucleotides, the CDR3 is TGTGCCAGCAGTTTAAGTCTAGCGGGGTCCTCCTACGAGCAGTACTTC. This chain links TRBV27 with TRBJ2-7; 9 nucleotides align to TRBD2. The CDR3 loop spans 16 amino acids. The ends lost 2 bases at V and 0 bases at J; junction bases unmatched: 5. Per germline, CDR1 MNHEY and CDR2 SMNVEV (reference sequence).

The chain recombines TRBV7-2 with TRBJ1-2; perhaps TRBD1 as D (5 bases). Germline V gene lookup returns CDR1 SGHTA and CDR2 FQGNSA. V shed 5 bases and J shed 2 bases, with 15 bases lying between them. This CDR3 contains 15 residues. CDR3 coding DNA: TGTGCCAGCAGCCCCGCCAACAGGAAGAACTATGGCTACACCTTC. Protein sequence: CASSPANRKNYGYTF. Full variable domain (outside the CDR3, taken from reference TRBV7-2 and TRBJ1-2): GAGVSQSPSNKVTEKGKDVELRCDPISGHTALYWYRQSLGQGLEFLIYFQGNSAPDKSGLPSDRFSAERTGGSVSTLTIQRTQQEDSAVYLCASSPANRKNYGYTFGSGTRLTVV.

In nucleotides, the CDR3 is TGTGCCAGCAGTGAAGGAACACACAATGAGCAGTTCTTC. It is translated as CASSEGTHNEQFF. The chain uses TRBV6-1 and TRBJ2-1; no clear D. The CDR3 extends over 13 amino acids. The V and J ends lost 1 base and 5 bases respectively, with 6 bases between them. Germline CDR1 is MNHNS and CDR2 is SASEGT.

The chain links TRBV5-4 to TRBJ2-3; the match to TRBD2 covers 10 bases. Germline V lookup: CDR1 SGHNT, CDR2 YYREEE (reference sequence). The CDR3 consists of 15 residues. Germline trimming cut 1 base from V and 6 bases from J; bases unmatched to any gene: 5. The CDR3, as DNA: TGTGCCAGCAGCTTGCCAGCGGGGGGGCCCGATACGCAGTATTTT. Translated, it gives CASSLPAGGPDTQYF.

This clone appeared a few times. This chain uses TRBV6-5 with TRBJ1-5; D is unclear. There are 15 residues in the CDR3. Germline V gene data show CDR1 as MNHEY and CDR2 as SVGAGI. Trimming removed 0 bases at V and 2 bases at J, with 8 bases between. The CDR3 protein is CASSYSGRGNQPQHF. The CDR3 nucleotides read TGTGCCAGCAGTTACTCCGGGAGGGGCAATCAGCCCCAGCATTTT.

The chain uses TRBV14 and TRBJ2-1; no reliable D call. Germline loops: CDR1 SGHDN, CDR2 FVKESK. The CDR3 runs 13 residues. Trimming pared 6 bases from V and 8 bases from J, leaving 14 bases between. The CDR3 DNA reads as TGTGCCAGCAGTCTGCCCAGAGTCGATGAGCAGTTCTTC. Protein: CASSLPRVDEQFF.

The V gene is TRBV6-4, the J gene TRBJ2-2, with 10 bases that match TRBD2. The CDR3 extends over 14 amino acids. CDR1 is MRHNA and CDR2 is SNTAGT in the germline V gene. V shed 2 bases and J 6 bases; nucleotides not matched to a gene: 0. The DNA for the CDR3 is TGTGCCAGCAGTGACAGCGGGGGGGCCGGGGAGCTGTTTTTT. Translating gives CASSDSGGAGELFF.

The CDR3 bases are TGCGCCAGCAGCCATCGAGCGGGAGGACAGACCCAGTACTTC. It translates to CASSHRAGGQTQYF. The chain is built from TRBV4-3 and TRBJ2-5, with 9 positions matching TRBD2. The germline V gene has CDR1 LGHNA and CDR2 YSLEER. V gave up 3 bases and J gave up 6 bases; unmatched junction bases: 5. CDR3 size: 14 residues.

The V and J genes are TRBV19 and TRBJ2-1; D not certain. This CDR3 region has 11 residues. Germline V gives CDR1 LNHDA, CDR2 SQIVND (reference sequence). V was trimmed by 0 bases and J by 6 bases, leaving 0 bases between them. The CDR3 sequence: CASSIDNEQFF. CDR3 bases: TGTGCCAGTAGTATAGACAATGAGCAGTTCTTC.

The CDR3 reads CSVERASYGYTF. DNA for the CDR3: TGCAGCGTTGAGCGGGCAAGCTATGGCTACACCTTC. The chain combines TRBV29-1 with TRBJ1-2; D unresolved. Germline CDR1 is SQVTM and CDR2 is ANQGSEA. The CDR3 extends over 12 amino acids. Trimming shortened V by 3 bases and J by 4 bases, and 9 bases separated the two germline ends.

The rearrangement uses TRBV2 and TRBJ1-1; no clear D. CDR1 is SNHLY, CDR2 FYNNEI, per germline. Trimming took 8 bases from V and 7 from J, leaving 11 bases between them. The CDR3 is made up of 11 amino acids. CDR3 region: CASPMGSEAFF. The DNA for the CDR3 is TGTGCCAGCCCCATGGGGAGTGAAGCTTTCTTT.

J is TRBJ1-4 and V is TRBV5-5; D is perhaps TRBD1 (6 bases). Trimming stripped 0 bases from V and 5 bases from J, with 11 bases between. This CDR3 region has 15 residues. Germline assignment: CDR1 SGHKS and CDR2 YYEKEE (reference sequence). The CDR3 DNA follows: TGTGCCAGCAGCTTGGCCCCAGGGGTAAATGAAAAACTGTTTTTT. Its translation: CASSLAPGVNEKLFF.

This clone was seen only a few times. This chain joins TRBV7-2 and TRBJ1-2; 9 positions match TRBD1. V was pared by 5 bases and J by 7 bases, with 8 bases of the junction left unmatched. Germline V gene data show CDR1 as SGHTA and CDR2 as FQGNSA. This CDR3 has 14 amino acids. The CDR3 is CASSRNRGRFGYTF. The CDR3 nucleotides are TGTGCCAGCAGCCGTAACAGGGGGCGATTTGGCTACACCTTC.

Turning to this clone: A junction end diverges from the germline sequence, so it may reflect a read error. This chain connects TRBV6-1 to TRBJ2-1; TRBD1 matches 12 bases. The germline V gene encodes CDR1 MNHNS and CDR2 SASEGT. The CDR3 sequence is 15 residues long. CDR3 DNA sequence: TGTGCCAGCAGGGAAGGGACAGGGGGCGTCAATGAGCAGTTCTTC. Its protein product is CASREGTGGVNEQFF.

The rearrangement uses TRBV5-4 and TRBJ2-6; D is unresolved. V was trimmed by 1 base and J by 2 bases, leaving 7 bases between them. Germline CDR1 is SGHNT and CDR2 is YYREEE (reference sequence). The CDR3 is 15 residues long. The CDR3 nucleotides are TGTGCCAGCAGCTTGAGGTTTGCTGGGGCCAACGTCCTGACTTTC. Protein: CASSLRFAGANVLTF.

The V and J genes are TRBV7-9 and TRBJ2-2; 9 bases match TRBD1. Germline assignment: CDR1 SEHNR and CDR2 FQNEAQ (reference sequence). This CDR3 spans 15 amino acids. Trimming removed 5 bases from V and 1 base from J; junction bases left unmatched: 2. CDR3 in amino acids: CASSKGQGNTGELFF. CDR3 in DNA: TGTGCCAGCAGCAAGGGACAGGGGAACACCGGGGAGCTGTTTTTT.

This chain uses TRBV6-1 with TRBJ2-5; perhaps TRBD2 as D (6 bases). The CDR3 contains 14 residues. CDR1 MNHNS and CDR2 SASEGT come from the germline V gene. Between the trimmed V and J ends, which lost 9 bases and 5 bases, there was a span of 19 bases. This CDR3 is CASGGWGIGETQYF. As DNA, the CDR3 is TGTGCCAGTGGAGGGTGGGGGATTGGGGAGACCCAGTACTTC.

The chain links TRBV7-3 to TRBJ1-1; the D gene is possibly TRBD1 (6 bases). The germline V gene encodes CDR1 SGHTA and CDR2 FQGTGA. Trimming shortened V by 2 bases and J by 4 bases, and 11 bases separated the two germline ends. The CDR3 spans 14 residues. The DNA of the CDR3 is TGTGCCAGCAGCTTAGAAGGGGGACCCACTGAAGCTTTCTTT. Translating gives CASSLEGGPTEAFF. Full variable domain (remainder filled in from reference TRBV7-3 and TRBJ1-1): GAGVSQTPSNKVTEKGKYVELRCDPISGHTALYWYRQSLGQGPEFLIYFQGTGAADDSGLPNDRFFAVRPEGSVSTLKIQRTERGDSAVYLCASSLEGGPTEAFFGQGTRLTVV.

The chain combines TRBV7-9 with TRBJ2-1; the D is unclear. Per germline, CDR1 SEHNR and CDR2 FQNEAQ (reference sequence). The V gene lost 1 base and the J gene lost 8 bases, with 3 bases spanning the gap. There are 11 residues in the CDR3. The CDR3: CASSLEDEQFF. The CDR3 region has the DNA TGTGCCAGCAGCTTAGAGGATGAGCAGTTCTTC.

The chain carries TRBV6-5 and TRBJ1-2; a possible D gene is TRBD1 (6 bases). The V gene's germline CDR1 is MNHEY and CDR2 SVGAGI. V lost 4 bases to trimming and J lost 8 bases, with 11 bases between them. This CDR3 spans 12 amino acids. The CDR3 is CASSSGAWGYTF. The CDR3 nucleotides are TGTGCCAGCAGTTCGGGGGCTTGGGGCTACACCTTC.